This TCR beta chain was identified in a study of T-cell memory formation after mild COVID-19 (dated by TCRdb to the early 2020s). Regarding the study in general: TCR sequence clusters from the two donors were largely donor specific. In two donors, T-cell clones that expanded and contracted after mild COVID-19 were followed by sequencing TCRalpha and TCRbeta repertoires longitudinally. Two young, previously healthy adult volunteers, one female and one male, were included in the cohort.

Reads for this sample came from an Illumina NovaSeq 6000. cDNA libraries for TCRalpha and TCRbeta were prepared by 5'RACE using constant-segment primers, with sample barcodes and unique molecular identifiers added. RNA was extracted from every sample with Trizol reagent. Amplification of the libraries took two PCR steps, and the second step added a second sample barcode plus Illumina TruSeq adapters. Libraries were sequenced on an Illumina NovaSeq with 2 x 150 bp paired-end reads. In the source study's methods: Reads were demultiplexed and collapsed into UMI-guided consensus sequences with migec v1.2.7. Using mixcr v2.1.11, UMI consensuses were aligned to TRA and TRB V and J templates and then assembled into clonotypes. Expanded or contracted clonotypes were those called significant by both edgeR and NoisET, with noise models trained on biological replicates. For edgeR calls, a false discovery rate-adjusted p below 0.01 and a log2 fold-change threshold of 1 were applied. PCA with hierarchical clustering of max-normalized trajectories of the 1000 most abundant clonotypes was used as exploratory dynamics analysis. Separately sequenced CD4+ and CD8+ repertoires were used to assign the CD4 or CD8 phenotype of responding clones. TCRdb handled the public reads itself, with Q25 trimming in fastp and clone calling in MiXCR, and kept productive beta chains. Every CDR3 protein is listed once, alongside the most common genes and DNA of its rows. TCRdb, rather than the study authors, made the V and J calls. Within this sample are roughly 480,000 distinct CDR3 sequences, with around 27% of them counted one time only. About an eighth of the sample lies in the top ten.

Ficoll-Paque density gradient centrifugation was used to isolate PBMCs. Overall results and qualifications from the work: SARS-CoV-2 specificity was not confirmed for the second-wave clones peaking on day 37. Contracting CD4+ clones were found mainly in CM and EM memory subsets, while CD8+ clones were enriched in EMRA. The study included only a couple of mild cases, and larger cohorts that include severe cases with pre-infection samples were judged to be necessary. Some responding clones were detected in pre-infection memory, suggesting pre-existing cross-reactive memory T cells joined the SARS-CoV-2 response. Clones that contracted from day 15 to 85 showed balanced CD4/CD8 phenotypes, whereas a second wave of clones that expanded from day 15 to 37 leaned towards CD4+.

This clonotype appeared a few times. This receptor's antigen is unknown. No base qualities exist here, and no much larger clone lies one base off it. The sample comprised PBMCs or a T cell subset sorted from them (not recorded which). The receptor comes from an adult woman who had mild COVID-19 (a few samples of this study predate the infection). The sample titles of this study are shuffled in the database, so cell type and time point are left out; the donor was told from shared clones.

The nucleotide sequence is TGTGCCAGCAGATTTGGGGGCCTGAATCAGCCCCAGCATTTT. This encodes CASRFGGLNQPQHF. The chain was built from TRBV12-3 or TRBV12-4 and TRBJ1-5; the D gene is possibly TRBD1, with 6 bases matching. Its CDR3 holds 14 amino acids, cysteine through phenylalanine. Left in the record is the CDR3 DNA by itself, 42 bases read in frame from the first base. Relative to germline, V is 6 bases shorter and J is 4 bases shorter, with 13 bases between their ends.